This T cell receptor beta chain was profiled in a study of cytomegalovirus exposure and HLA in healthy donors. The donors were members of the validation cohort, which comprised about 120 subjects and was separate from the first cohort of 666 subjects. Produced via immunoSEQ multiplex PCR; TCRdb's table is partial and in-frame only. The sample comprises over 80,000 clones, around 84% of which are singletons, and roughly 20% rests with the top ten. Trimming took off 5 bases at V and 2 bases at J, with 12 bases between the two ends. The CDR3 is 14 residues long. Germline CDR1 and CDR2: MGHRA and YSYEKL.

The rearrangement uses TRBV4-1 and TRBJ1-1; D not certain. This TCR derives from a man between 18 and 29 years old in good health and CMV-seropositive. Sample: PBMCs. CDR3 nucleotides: TGCGCCAGCAGCTTCGGCGGCCGAAACACTGAAGCTTTCTTT. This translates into CASSFGGRNTEAFF.